The 18 T cell receptor beta chains below all came from one sample that was sequenced in a study of regulatory T cells in long-lasting Graves disease. Libraries of TCR beta came from iRepertoire HTBI primers plus Arm-PCR of CDR3 regions. In TCRdb, the multiplex PCR reads were re-called with MiXCR into one record per CDR3 protein. Found here are around 400,000 distinct CDR3 sequences, approximately 15% of them singletons; the top ten hold about 8%. The time point: newly diagnosed GD, antithyroid drugs for less than 3 months. Construction of the TCR library relied on RNA isolated from PBMCs. These data were also reused for a study on T cells in Graves' hyperthyroidism and ophthalmopathy.

The starting material was peripheral blood mononuclear cells (PBMCs), obtained at new diagnosis, from a patient treated with antithyroid drugs. Source of these receptors: a woman in her thirties or forties with Graves disease.

The sample holds many counts of this clonotype. J is TRBJ2-7 and V is TRBV2; TRBD2 agrees at 13 bases. Germline trimming cut 5 bases from V and 6 bases from J; bases unmatched to any gene: 13. Germline assignment: CDR1 SNHLY and CDR2 FYNNEI. The CDR3 runs to 17 residues. Here the CDR3 DNA reads TGTGCCAGCAGTTTCGGACTAGCGGGAGACTTAACCTCCGAGCAGTACTTC. Translating it yields CASSFGLAGDLTSEQYF.

This clonotype was seen a single time. V gene TRBV7-2 combines with J gene TRBJ2-7; D is ambiguous. Trimming pared 3 bases from V and 4 bases from J, leaving 4 bases between. This CDR3 is 11 amino acids long. The germline gives CDR1 SGHTA, CDR2 FQGNSA. This chain's CDR3 is CASSFMYEQYF. In DNA, the CDR3 is TGTGCCAGCAGCTTCATGTACGAGCAGTACTTC.

For this clonotype: This clone may be a read error of a much larger clone one base away. The chain couples TRBV28 to TRBJ2-1; either TRBD1 or TRBD2 may fit D (5 bases each). The CDR3 has 12 residues. Germline values: CDR1 MDHEN, CDR2 SYDVKM. CDR3 residues: CTSSLLGDEQFF. In nucleotides, the CDR3 is TGTACCAGCAGTTTACTAGGGGATGAGCAGTTCTTC.

The table lists this clonotype with many counts. The chain has TRBV28 and TRBJ2-3; 9 bases fit TRBD1. CDR1 and CDR2 from the germline V gene are MDHEN and SYDVKM. The junction had 7 bases not matched to a gene; V was cut back by 6 bases and J by 0 bases. This CDR3 is 16 amino acids long. Here the CDR3 reads CASSTYRGPSTDTQYF. CDR3 in DNA: TGTGCCAGCAGCACCTACAGGGGGCCTAGCACAGATACGCAGTATTTT.

The chain's CDR3 is CSAAEGDQPQHF. The CDR3, as DNA: TGCAGTGCCGCGGAGGGCGATCAGCCCCAGCATTTT. The rearrangement uses TRBV20-1 and TRBJ1-5, with unresolved D. Trimming removed 6 bases at V and 5 bases at J, with 11 bases between. This CDR3 has 12 amino acids. Germline V lookup: CDR1 DFQATT, CDR2 SNEGSKA (reference sequence).

The chain uses TRBV6-2 or TRBV6-3 and TRBJ2-1; 11 bases are a match to TRBD2. The CDR3 is 16 residues long. J was trimmed by 8 bases and V by 5 bases; bases with no gene match: 11. The V gene's germline CDR1 is MNHEY and CDR2 SVGEGT. The CDR3 spells CASSGILAGVIYEQFF. The CDR3 nucleotides read TGTGCCAGCAGTGGCATACTAGCGGGAGTAATATATGAGCAGTTCTTC.

This clonotype has a count of ten or more. This chain connects TRBV3-1 to TRBJ2-7, with 9 bases that match TRBD2. With V trimmed by 2 bases and J by 1 base, 3 bases remained unmatched. Germline V CDR1 and CDR2: LGHDT, YNNKEL (reference sequence). The CDR3 is 15 residues long. CDR3 nucleotides: TGTGCCAGCAGCCAACAGCGGGAGGCATCCTACGAGCAGTACTTC. Its protein is CASSQQREASYEQYF.

This clonotype has a handful of counts. This rearrangement joins TRBV7-2 to TRBJ2-1; 7 bases line up with TRBD2. Germline-derived CDR1 and CDR2 are SGHTA and FQGNSA. The CDR3 totals 15 residues. Unmatched junction bases numbered 9, after V lost 2 bases and J lost 8 bases. The CDR3 coding sequence is TGTGCCAGCAGCTTAATGGCGGGAGCGGTCGATGAGCAGTTCTTC. This encodes CASSLMAGAVDEQFF.

There are many counts of this clonotype. The chain couples TRBV30 to TRBJ2-2; TRBD2 matches at 12 bases. The trim removed 5 bases at V and 7 bases at J, leaving 2 bases unmatched. Per the germline V gene, CDR1 is GTSNPN and CDR2 is SVGIG (reference sequence). The length of the CDR3 is 13 residues. CDR3 loop: CAWSSGRDGELFF. The CDR3, as DNA: TGTGCCTGGTCTAGCGGGAGGGACGGGGAGCTGTTTTTT.

This clonotype was found many times. This sequence joins TRBV3-1 and TRBJ2-7, with D maybe TRBD1 (6 bases). This CDR3 is built from 14 residues. The germline gives CDR1 LGHDT, CDR2 YNNKEL (reference sequence). Trimming left V 4 bases short and J 1 base short, with 11 bases between. In DNA form, the CDR3 reads TGTGCCAGCAGCCCACCGGACAGTTCCTACGAGCAGTACTTC. It specifies CASSPPDSSYEQYF.

This clonotype has at least ten counts. A junction end diverges from the germline sequence, so it may reflect a read error. This rearrangement joins TRBV20-1 to TRBJ2-1; D gene uncertain. Germline CDR1 reads DFQATT; CDR2 reads SNEGSKA (reference sequence). The CDR3 runs 15 residues. The CDR3 region is CSARGPASSYNEQFF. The DNA for the CDR3 is TGCAGTGCCAGAGGCCCAGCCTCTTCCTACAATGAGCAGTTCTTC.

The V and J genes are TRBV6-1 and TRBJ2-1, with TRBD1 identical over 10 bases. J lost 4 bases, V lost 4 bases, and 7 bases had no gene match. Germline CDR1 reads MNHNS; CDR2 reads SASEGT. CDR3 length: 16 amino acids. The CDR3 DNA reads TGTGCCAGCAGTGGAGCCCGGACAGGGGGATACAATGAGCAGTTCTTC. Translated, it gives CASSGARTGGYNEQFF.

In this sample, this clonotype turned up many times. The chain recombines TRBV2 with TRBJ2-7; unclear D gene. The CDR3 has 14 amino acids. V shed 7 bases and J shed 1 base, with 14 bases lying between them. Germline assignment: CDR1 SNHLY and CDR2 FYNNEI. DNA of the CDR3: TGTGCCAGCACTCGGACCCGGGCATCCTACGAGCAGTACTTC. This translates into CASTRTRASYEQYF. Full variable domain (remainder filled in from reference TRBV2 and TRBJ2-7): EPEVTQTPSHQVTQMGQEVILRCVPISNHLYFYWYRQILGQKVEFLVSFYNNEISEKSEIFDDQFSVERPDGSNFTLKIRSTKLEDSAMYFCASTRTRASYEQYFGPGTRLTVT.

The gene calls are TRBV18 and TRBJ1-1; 8 nucleotides match TRBD1. This CDR3 has 14 residues. Trimming at V came to 8 bases and at J to 1 base, leaving 6 bases not matched to a gene. Germline-derived CDR1 and CDR2 are KGHSH and LQKENI. This chain's CDR3 is CASAWGQENTEAFF. The CDR3 DNA is TGTGCCAGCGCGTGGGGACAGGAGAACACTGAAGCTTTCTTT. Variable domain in full (rest from reference TRBV18 and TRBJ1-1): NAGVMQNPRHLVRRRGQEARLRCSPMKGHSHVYWYRQLPEEGLKFMVYLQKENIIDESGMPKERFSAEFPKEGPSILRIQQVVRGDSAAYFCASAWGQENTEAFFGQGTRLTVV.

The chain has TRBV11-2 and TRBJ1-1, with D tentatively TRBD1 (6 bases). The germline V and J ends were trimmed by 2 bases and 6 bases, with 16 bases remaining between them. Germline-derived CDR1 and CDR2 are SGHAT and FQNNGV. This CDR3 is built from 15 residues. The CDR3, as DNA: TGTGCCAGCAGCTTATTCGGGACAAGGGACGCTGAAGCTTTCTTT. The encoded protein is CASSLFGTRDAEAFF.

This clonotype occurred many times. The chain combines TRBV7-2 with TRBJ2-2, with D perhaps matching TRBD1 or TRBD2 (5 bases each). Germline lookup yields CDR1 SGHTA and CDR2 FQGNSA. V lost 1 base, J lost 6 bases, and 6 bases lay in between. This CDR3 spans 13 amino acids. The CDR3: CASSLGGAGELFF. The CDR3 DNA sequence: TGTGCCAGCAGCTTAGGAGGGGCCGGGGAGCTGTTTTTT.

This clonotype was counted at least ten times. This chain uses TRBV11-2 with TRBJ2-7; D remains ambiguous. The germline V gene has CDR1 SGHAT and CDR2 FQNNGV. The CDR3 spans 12 residues. V was pared by 5 bases and J by 0 bases, with 5 bases between. CDR3 protein: CASSHNSYEQYF. In DNA, the CDR3 is TGTGCCAGCAGCCACAACTCCTACGAGCAGTACTTC.

This clonotype was seen repeatedly, ten times or more. The J gene is TRBJ2-7, the V gene TRBV27; TRBD1 matches 11 bases. The V gene end was trimmed by 6 bases and the J gene end by 4 bases; junction bases not matched to a gene: 5. Germline V gives CDR1 MNHEY, CDR2 SMNVEV (reference sequence). This CDR3 has 14 amino acids. CDR3 DNA: TGTGCCAGCAGGGCGGGACAGGGGGGATACGAGCAGTACTTC. Translating gives CASRAGQGGYEQYF.